This TCR beta chain was documented in a study of T cell responses to AZD1222 COVID-19 vaccine. Study-wide points: Vaccine-associated CD4 TCRs spanned spike, dominant at 160-218 and 743-854. Donors were largely white British and mainly female; clonal diversity was possibly underestimated. Baseline seropositives among AZD1222 recipients totaled only five or six. Epitopes outside B.1.351 and B.1.1.7 mutated regions reportedly drew nearly half of spike TCRs.

Profiling relied on immunoSEQ multiplex PCR, and the TCRdb table lists in-frame clones only, not all of them. The repertoire has some 110,000 clones, approximately 87% of them found once; the top ten carry approximately 5%. As to this clone: Its antigen is unidentified.

The CDR3 has 19 amino acids. V lost 3 bases and J lost 6; bases outside the gene matches: 18. In germline, CDR1 is LGHNA, CDR2 YSLEER. Source: peripheral blood, taken on day 0 of AZD1222 vaccination. The chain has TRBV4-3 and TRBJ1-2, with TRBD1 identical over 11 bases. This receptor was taken from an adult in good health. CDR3 nucleotides: TGCGCCAGCAGCCAGCCCCCCCCCGGACAGGGGGCAAGTTTGGATGGCTACACCTTC. This encodes CASSQPPPGQGASLDGYTF.